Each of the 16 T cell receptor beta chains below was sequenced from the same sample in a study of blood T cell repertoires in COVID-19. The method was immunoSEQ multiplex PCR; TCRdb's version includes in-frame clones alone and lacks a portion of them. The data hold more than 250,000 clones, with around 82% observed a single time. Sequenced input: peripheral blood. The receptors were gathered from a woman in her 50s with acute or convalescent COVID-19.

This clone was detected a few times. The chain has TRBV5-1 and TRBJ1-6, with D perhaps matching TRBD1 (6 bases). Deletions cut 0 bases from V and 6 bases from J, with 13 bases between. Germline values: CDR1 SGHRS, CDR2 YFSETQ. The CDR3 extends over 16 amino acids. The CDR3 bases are TGCGCCAGCAGCTTGGCCACAGGGAGTGGTAATTCACCCCTCCACTTT. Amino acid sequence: CASSLATGSGNSPLHF.

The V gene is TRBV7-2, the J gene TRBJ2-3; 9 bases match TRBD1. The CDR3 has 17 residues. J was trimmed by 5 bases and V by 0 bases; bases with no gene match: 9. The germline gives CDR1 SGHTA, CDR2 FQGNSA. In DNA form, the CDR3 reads TGTGCCAGCAGCTTAGCGGGAGGGACAGGGACAGGAGATACGCAGTATTTT. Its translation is CASSLAGGTGTGDTQYF.

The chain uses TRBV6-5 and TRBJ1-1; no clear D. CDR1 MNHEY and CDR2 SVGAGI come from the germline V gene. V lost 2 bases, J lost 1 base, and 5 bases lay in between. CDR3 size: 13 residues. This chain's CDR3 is CASSYRRNTEAFF. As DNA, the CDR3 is TGTGCCAGCAGTTACCGCAGGAACACTGAAGCTTTCTTT.

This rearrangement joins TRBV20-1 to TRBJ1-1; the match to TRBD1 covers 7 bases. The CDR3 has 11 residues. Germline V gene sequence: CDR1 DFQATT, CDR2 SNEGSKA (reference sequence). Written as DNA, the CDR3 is TGCGGATCAGACAGGGTCACTGAAGCTTTCTTT. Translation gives CGSDRVTEAFF.

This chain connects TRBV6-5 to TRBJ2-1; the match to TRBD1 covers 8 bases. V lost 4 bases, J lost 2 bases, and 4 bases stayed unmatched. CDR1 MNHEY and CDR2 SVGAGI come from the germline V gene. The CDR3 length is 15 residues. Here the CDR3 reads CASSSNRGTYNEQFF. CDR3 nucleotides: TGTGCCAGCAGTTCGAACAGGGGGACCTACAATGAGCAGTTCTTC.

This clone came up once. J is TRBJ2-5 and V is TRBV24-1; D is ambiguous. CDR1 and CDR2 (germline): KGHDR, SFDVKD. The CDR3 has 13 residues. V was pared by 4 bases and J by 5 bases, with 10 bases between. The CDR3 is CATSDPRWETQYF. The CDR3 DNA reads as TGTGCCACCAGTGACCCCAGGTGGGAGACCCAGTACTTC.

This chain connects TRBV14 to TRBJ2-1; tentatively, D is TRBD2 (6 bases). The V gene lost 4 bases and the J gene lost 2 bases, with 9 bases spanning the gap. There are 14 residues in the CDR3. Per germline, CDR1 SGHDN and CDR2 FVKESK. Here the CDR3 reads CASSRLGPYNEQFF. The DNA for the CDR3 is TGTGCCAGCAGCCGACTAGGCCCCTACAATGAGCAGTTCTTC.

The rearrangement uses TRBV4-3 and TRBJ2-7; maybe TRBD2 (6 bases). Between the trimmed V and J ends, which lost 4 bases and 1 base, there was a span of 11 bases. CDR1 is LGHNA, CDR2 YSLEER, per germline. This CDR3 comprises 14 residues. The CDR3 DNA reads TGCGCCAGCAGCCTGAGACGGGGGTCCTACGAGCAGTACTTC. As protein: CASSLRRGSYEQYF.

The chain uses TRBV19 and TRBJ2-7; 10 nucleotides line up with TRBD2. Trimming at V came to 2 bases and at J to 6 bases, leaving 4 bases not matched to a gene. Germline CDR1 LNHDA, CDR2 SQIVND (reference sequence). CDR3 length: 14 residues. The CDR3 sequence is CASSILAGDSEQYF. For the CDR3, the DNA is TGTGCCAGTAGTATACTAGCGGGAGATTCCGAGCAGTACTTC.

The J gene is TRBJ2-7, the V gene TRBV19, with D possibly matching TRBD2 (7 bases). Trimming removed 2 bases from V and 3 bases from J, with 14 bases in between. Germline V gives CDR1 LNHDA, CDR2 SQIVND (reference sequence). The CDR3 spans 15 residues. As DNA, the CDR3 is TGTGCCAGTAGTATAACGGGGGGCGCGAGCTACGAGCAGTACTTC. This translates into CASSITGGASYEQYF.

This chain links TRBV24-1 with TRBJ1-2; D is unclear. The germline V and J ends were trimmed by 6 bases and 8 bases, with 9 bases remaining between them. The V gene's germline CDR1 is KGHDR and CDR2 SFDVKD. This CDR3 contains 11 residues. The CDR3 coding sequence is TGTGCCACCAGTTCTGGAGGAGGCTACACCTTC. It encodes CATSSGGGYTF.

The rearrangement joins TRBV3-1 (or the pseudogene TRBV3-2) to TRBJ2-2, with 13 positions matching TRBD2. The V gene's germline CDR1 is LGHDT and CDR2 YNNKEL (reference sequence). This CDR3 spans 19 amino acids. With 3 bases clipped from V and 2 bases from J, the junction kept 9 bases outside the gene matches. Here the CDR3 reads CASSHPGTSGAPNTGELFF. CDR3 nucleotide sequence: TGTGCCAGCAGCCACCCCGGGACTAGCGGGGCCCCAAACACCGGGGAGCTGTTTTTT.

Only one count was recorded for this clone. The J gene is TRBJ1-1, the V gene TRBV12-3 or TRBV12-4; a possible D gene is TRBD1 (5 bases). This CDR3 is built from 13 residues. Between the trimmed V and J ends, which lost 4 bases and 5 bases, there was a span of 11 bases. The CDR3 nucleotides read TGTGCCAGCAGTTGGGGGGGGTGGACTGAAGCTTTCTTT. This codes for CASSWGGWTEAFF.

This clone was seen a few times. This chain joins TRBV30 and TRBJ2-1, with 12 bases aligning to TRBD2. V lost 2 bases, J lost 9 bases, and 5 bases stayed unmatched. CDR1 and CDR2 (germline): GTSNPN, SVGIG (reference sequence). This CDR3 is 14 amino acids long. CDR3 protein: CAWSRASGRGEQFF. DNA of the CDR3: TGTGCCTGGAGTAGGGCTAGCGGGAGGGGTGAGCAGTTCTTC.

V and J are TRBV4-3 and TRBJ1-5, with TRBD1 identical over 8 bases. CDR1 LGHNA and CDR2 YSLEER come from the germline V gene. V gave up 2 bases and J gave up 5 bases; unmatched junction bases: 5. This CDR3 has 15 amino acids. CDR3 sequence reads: CASSQSDREDQPQHF. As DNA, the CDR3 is TGCGCCAGCAGCCAATCGGACAGGGAAGATCAGCCCCAGCATTTT.

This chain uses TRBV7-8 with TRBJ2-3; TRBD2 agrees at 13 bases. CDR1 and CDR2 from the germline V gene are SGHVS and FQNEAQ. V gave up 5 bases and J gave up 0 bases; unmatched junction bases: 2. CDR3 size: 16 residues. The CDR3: CASSALAGGSTDTQYF. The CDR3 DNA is TGTGCCAGCAGCGCACTAGCGGGGGGGAGCACAGATACGCAGTATTTT.